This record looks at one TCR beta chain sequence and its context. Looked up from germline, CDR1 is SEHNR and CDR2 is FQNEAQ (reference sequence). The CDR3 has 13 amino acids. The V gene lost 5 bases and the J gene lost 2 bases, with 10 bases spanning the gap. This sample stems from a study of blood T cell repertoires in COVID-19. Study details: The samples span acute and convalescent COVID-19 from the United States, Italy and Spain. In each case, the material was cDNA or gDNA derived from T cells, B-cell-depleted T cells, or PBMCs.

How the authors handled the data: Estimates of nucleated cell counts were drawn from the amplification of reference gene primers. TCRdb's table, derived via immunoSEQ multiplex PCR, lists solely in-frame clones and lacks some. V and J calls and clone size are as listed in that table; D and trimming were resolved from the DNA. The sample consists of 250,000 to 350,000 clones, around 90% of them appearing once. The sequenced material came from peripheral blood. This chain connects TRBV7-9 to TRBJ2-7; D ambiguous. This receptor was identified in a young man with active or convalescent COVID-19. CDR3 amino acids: CASSPARAYEQYF. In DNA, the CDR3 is TGTGCCAGCAGCCCGGCCCGGGCCTACGAGCAGTACTTC.